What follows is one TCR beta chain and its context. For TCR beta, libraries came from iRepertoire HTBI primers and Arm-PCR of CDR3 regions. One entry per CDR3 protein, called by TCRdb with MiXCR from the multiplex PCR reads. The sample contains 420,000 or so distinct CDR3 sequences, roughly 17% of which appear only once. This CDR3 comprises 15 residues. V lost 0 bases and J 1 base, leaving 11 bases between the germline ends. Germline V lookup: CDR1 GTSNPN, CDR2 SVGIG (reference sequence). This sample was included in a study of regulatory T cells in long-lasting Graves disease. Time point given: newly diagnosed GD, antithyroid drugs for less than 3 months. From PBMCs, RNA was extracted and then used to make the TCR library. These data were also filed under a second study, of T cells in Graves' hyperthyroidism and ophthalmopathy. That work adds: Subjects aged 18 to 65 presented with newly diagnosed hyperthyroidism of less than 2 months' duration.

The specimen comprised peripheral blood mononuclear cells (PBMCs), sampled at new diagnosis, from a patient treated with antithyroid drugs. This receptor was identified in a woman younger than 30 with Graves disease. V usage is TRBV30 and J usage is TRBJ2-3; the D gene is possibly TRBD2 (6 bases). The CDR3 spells CAWSVGGGGTDTQYF. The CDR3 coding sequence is TGTGCCTGGAGTGTCGGTGGCGGGGGCACAGATACGCAGTATTTT.